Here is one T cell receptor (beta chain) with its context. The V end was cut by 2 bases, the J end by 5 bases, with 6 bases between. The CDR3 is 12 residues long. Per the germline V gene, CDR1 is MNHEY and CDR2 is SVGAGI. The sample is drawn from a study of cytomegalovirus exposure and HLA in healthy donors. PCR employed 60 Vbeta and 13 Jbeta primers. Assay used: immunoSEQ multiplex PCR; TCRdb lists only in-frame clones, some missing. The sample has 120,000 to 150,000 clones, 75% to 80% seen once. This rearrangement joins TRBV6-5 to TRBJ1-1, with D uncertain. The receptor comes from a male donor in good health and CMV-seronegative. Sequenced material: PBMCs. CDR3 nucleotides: TGTGCCAGCAGTTACGGCAAAACTGAAGCTTTCTTT. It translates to CASSYGKTEAFF.